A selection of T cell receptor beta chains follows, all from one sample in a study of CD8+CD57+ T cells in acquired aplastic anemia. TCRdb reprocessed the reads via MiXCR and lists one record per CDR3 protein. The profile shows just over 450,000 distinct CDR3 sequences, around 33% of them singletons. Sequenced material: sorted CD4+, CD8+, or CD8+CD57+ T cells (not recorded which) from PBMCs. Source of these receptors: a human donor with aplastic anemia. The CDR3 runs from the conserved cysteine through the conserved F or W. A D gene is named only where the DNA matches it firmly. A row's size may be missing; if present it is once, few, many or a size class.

TGTGCCAGTAGTATATTGACAGGGATGGTCGATGAGCAGTTCTTC	CASSILTGMVDEQFF	TRBJ2-1	TRBV19	TRBD1	few	15
TGTGCCAGCAGCTCAGGGACCCCGGGAGAGACCCAGTACTTC	CASSSGTPGETQYF	TRBJ2-5	TRBV14	NA	NA	14
TGTGCCAGTAGCCCCACTCGGAACACTGAAGCTTTCTTT	CASSPTRNTEAFF	TRBJ1-1	TRBV19	NA	once	13
TGTGCCAGCAGCTCGACAGGTCCAGATACGCAGTATTTT	CASSSTGPDTQYF	TRBJ2-3	TRBV5-5	NA	few	13
TGCAGTGCTAGAGCCTTGAGCTCCTACGAGCAGTACTTC	CSARALSSYEQYF	TRBJ2-7	TRBV20-1	NA	NA	13
TGCGCCAGCAGTGAGTATTCGGGATCCAACTACGAGCAGTACTTC	CASSEYSGSNYEQYF	TRBJ2-7	TRBV10-1	NA	many	15
TGTGCCACCAGCAGAGGGGGGACAGGGTCATATGGCTACACCTTC	CATSRGGTGSYGYTF	TRBJ1-2	TRBV15	TRBD1	many	15
TGTGCCAGCAGTGACAAGGACACTGAAGCTTTCTTT	CASSDKDTEAFF	TRBJ1-1	TRBV2	NA	NA	12
TGTGCCACCAGCATTGCGCAGGGGGTTGGCTATGGCTACACCTTC	CATSIAQGVGYGYTF	TRBJ1-2	TRBV15	TRBD1	NA	15
TGTGCCAGTAGTATAGTCAGGGTAAACAATCAGCCCCAGCATTTT	CASSIVRVNNQPQHF	TRBJ1-5	TRBV19	NA	many	15
TGTGCCAGCAGCTTAGGAGGAGCGGGGAGTATAGATACGCAGTATTTT	CASSLGGAGSIDTQYF	TRBJ2-3	TRBV11-2	TRBD2	NA	16
TGTGCCAGCAGTTACTTCCCCGCGGAACGCTCCTATAATTCACCCCTCCACTTT	CASSYFPAERSYNSPLHF	TRBJ1-6	TRBV2	NA	NA	18
TGTGCCAGCAGCTTAGGGGGACAGGGATTCACTGAAGCTTTCTTT	CASSLGGQGFTEAFF	TRBJ1-1	TRBV7-6	TRBD1	many	15
TGCAGCCTACCTAGGACAGGGTTGTGTGAAGAGAACATTCAGTACTTC	CSLPRTGLCEENIQYF	TRBJ2-4	TRBV29-1	TRBD1	NA	16
TGCAGCGTTTCAACAGCTAATAGCAATCAGCCCCAGCATTTT	CSVSTANSNQPQHF	TRBJ1-5	TRBV29-1	NA	once	14
TGCAGTGCTAGAGCGCTACAAGAGACCCAGTACTTC	CSARALQETQYF	TRBJ2-5	TRBV20-1	NA	many	12
TGCGCCAGCAGAAGGACTAGCGGGCCCTACGAGCAGTACTTC	CASRRTSGPYEQYF	TRBJ2-7	TRBV10-2	TRBD2	many	14
TGCAGTGCTCCCCGAATAACGGGCCTTGCAGATACGCAGTATTTT	CSAPRITGLADTQYF	TRBJ2-3	TRBV20-1	NA	few	15
TGCAGCGCTAAGACAGGGGTGGACACCTTC	CSAKTGVDTF	TRBJ1-2	TRBV29-1	TRBD1	once	10
TGTGCCAGCAGCCCCCGGGACACTTACTACGAGCAGTACTTC	CASSPRDTYYEQYF	TRBJ2-7	TRBV9	NA	few	14
TGTGCCAGCAGGCAGGGACTAGCAACTGACGAGCAGTACTTC	CASRQGLATDEQYF	TRBJ2-7	TRBV2	TRBD2	few	14
TGTGCCAGTAGTAACCTAGTTGCGTCCGCCAAAAACATTCAGTACTTC	CASSNLVASAKNIQYF	TRBJ2-4	TRBV19	NA	few	16
TGCAGTGGTATCCGGGACAGGGGGCCTCAGCCCCAGCATTTT	CSGIRDRGPQPQHF	TRBJ1-5	TRBV20-1	TRBD1	many	14
TGTGCCAGCAGCCAAGATGCGGGGGCCAACAATCAGCCCCAGCATTTT	CASSQDAGANNQPQHF	TRBJ1-5	TRBV4-2	NA	few	16
TGTGCTAGTGGTTTGGTACTCGGAGACACAAACAATCGAGCTTTCTTT	CASGLVLGDTNNRAFF	TRBJ1-1	TRBV12-5	NA	few	16
TGTGCCAGCAGCTTAGCCCCCCCTCGTGATACGCAGTATTTT	CASSLAPPRDTQYF	TRBJ2-3	TRBV7-2	NA	NA	14
TGTGCCACCAGCTACGGAGGGTACACTGAAGCTTTCTTT	CATSYGGYTEAFF	TRBJ1-1	TRBV15	NA	many	13
TGTGCCAGTAGTACCGGACAGGCGTACAGTGAGCAGTTCTTC	CASSTGQAYSEQFF	TRBJ2-1	TRBV19	TRBD1	once	14
TGTGCTAGTGGTTTGGACAGGAATTACTCCTATAATTCACCCCTCCACTTT	CASGLDRNYSYNSPLHF	TRBJ1-6	TRBV12-5	NA	few	17
TGCAGTGCCCGGCCCGGGACAGGGAGCACCTATGGCTACACCTTC	CSARPGTGSTYGYTF	TRBJ1-2	TRBV20-1	TRBD1	NA	15
TGTGCCACCCGACAGGAGGGCTATGGCTACACCTTC	CATRQEGYGYTF	TRBJ1-2	TRBV24-1	NA	NA	12
TGTGCCAGCAGTTCCAGGACTAGCGGGGACACAGATACGCAGTATTTT	CASSSRTSGDTDTQYF	TRBJ2-3	TRBV25-1	TRBD2	NA	16
TGCGCCAGCAGTGAGTCGACCCGACAGGGGGCAAAGCAGCCCCAGCATTTT	CASSESTRQGAKQPQHF	TRBJ1-5	TRBV10-1	TRBD1	many	17
TGCGCCAGCAGCTGGAGCGGGGGGGCTAACAATGAGCAGTTCTTC	CASSWSGGANNEQFF	TRBJ2-1	TRBV5-1	TRBD2	NA	15
TGTGCCAGCAGCTCTAGGGGACTAGCGGGAGAGGATACGCAGTATTTT	CASSSRGLAGEDTQYF	TRBJ2-3	TRBV6-1	TRBD2	NA	16
TGTGCCAGCAGCTTAGATCAAAAATGGGATACGCAGTATTTT	CASSLDQKWDTQYF	TRBJ2-3	TRBV11-3	NA	NA	14
TGCAGTGCCCGCCGGAACAATCAGCCCCAGCATTTT	CSARRNNQPQHF	TRBJ1-5	TRBV20-1	NA	NA	12
TGCGCCAGCAGCGTGACTGGGACAACCTACGAGCAGTACTTC	CASSVTGTTYEQYF	TRBJ2-7	TRBV5-1	NA	many	14
TGTGCCAGCAGCTTAGCCGGGGCAGAGCAGTACTTC	CASSLAGAEQYF	TRBJ2-7	TRBV7-2	NA	many	12
TGTGCCAGCAGTAGAGGACTAGCGGGAGGGACCCCATATACGCAGTATTTT	CASSRGLAGGTPYTQYF	TRBJ2-3	TRBV14	TRBD2	NA	17
TGTGCCAGCAGAATACCGGGACTAGCGGCCTACGAGCAGTACTTC	CASRIPGLAAYEQYF	TRBJ2-7	TRBV6-2/TRBV6-3	TRBD2	once	15
TGTGCCAGCAGCACGGGACTAGCGGCGGCTGAGCAGTTCTTC	CASSTGLAAAEQFF	TRBJ2-1	TRBV11-2	TRBD2	few	14
TGTGCCAGCATGCCTGTGGGACGGCTGAACTATGGCTACACCTTC	CASMPVGRLNYGYTF	TRBJ1-2	TRBV9	NA	many	15
TGTGCCAGCAGTTTCTGGCGACAGGGGGGCTACGAGCAGTACTTC	CASSFWRQGGYEQYF	TRBJ2-7	TRBV28	TRBD1	NA	15
TGTGCCAGCAGCGTCTTCGCGGTCGCCTCTGGAAACACCATATATTTT	CASSVFAVASGNTIYF	TRBJ1-3	TRBV9	NA	NA	16